The 17 T cell receptor beta chains below come from one sample, sequenced in a study of CD8 T cells in ankylosing spondylitis. Via MiXCR, TCRdb re-called the 5' RACE reads, giving one row per CDR3 protein. The data contain approximately 140,000 distinct CDR3 sequences, around 9% of them singletons. The sequencing sample was made of blood, either unsorted or a sorted T cell fraction (not recorded which). These receptors were obtained from a male donor with ankylosing spondylitis or in good health (not recorded which).

This clonotype was observed many times. The chain carries TRBV4-2 and TRBJ1-2; no clear D gene. The V end was cut by 7 bases, the J end by 4 bases, with 16 bases between. The CDR3 covers 14 residues. Germline-derived CDR1 and CDR2 are LGHNA and YNFKEQ. The CDR3 is CASTVSGDGYGYTF. The CDR3 DNA follows: TGTGCCAGCACCGTCTCGGGTGATGGCTATGGCTACACCTTC.

This clonotype was detected many times. The chain links TRBV12-3 or TRBV12-4 to TRBJ2-7; 10 bases match TRBD2. V was pared by 6 bases and J by 2 bases, with 7 bases of the junction left unmatched. This CDR3 region has 15 residues. CDR3 region: CASSSSGRAAYEQYF. DNA of the CDR3: TGTGCCAGCAGCTCCAGCGGGAGGGCCGCCTACGAGCAGTACTTC.

This clonotype was seen a handful of times. The J gene is TRBJ2-1, the V gene TRBV14; 9 positions match TRBD2. With 5 bases clipped from V and 6 bases from J, the junction kept 11 bases outside the gene matches. The CDR3 length is 16 residues. Germline V CDR1 and CDR2: SGHDN, FVKESK. The CDR3 DNA is TGTGCCAGCAGCAGAAATAGCGGGAGAATAGGCAATGAGCAGTTCTTC. Residues: CASSRNSGRIGNEQFF.

This clonotype was recorded at least ten times. This rearrangement joins TRBV7-2 to TRBJ2-7; D is unclear. The ends were cut back, 5 bases at V and 0 bases at J, with 5 bases in the middle. Per the germline V gene, CDR1 is SGHTA and CDR2 is FQGNSA. The CDR3 sequence is 12 residues long. CDR3 protein: CASSTNSYEQYF. The CDR3 nucleotides read TGTGCCAGCAGCACCAACTCCTACGAGCAGTACTTC.

Ten or more counts support this clonotype. The CDR3 nucleotides read TGCAGTGCTAGAGCAAGACTAGCGGGAGACGGGACCCAGTACTTC. This encodes CSARARLAGDGTQYF. The gene calls are TRBV20-1 and TRBJ2-5; 12 nucleotides agree with TRBD2. Germline V gene sequence: CDR1 DFQATT, CDR2 SNEGSKA (reference sequence). The CDR3 loop spans 15 amino acids. The junction had 7 bases not matched to a gene; V was cut back by 1 base and J by 7 bases.

This clonotype was observed at least ten times. The chain employs TRBV7-8 and TRBJ2-4; TRBD2 matches 9 bases. This CDR3 region has 16 residues. In germline, CDR1 is SGHVS, CDR2 FQNEAQ. With 0 bases clipped from V and 8 bases from J, the junction kept 8 bases outside the gene matches. CDR3 loop: CASSLASRTSVDIQYF. DNA for the CDR3: TGTGCCAGCAGCTTAGCTTCCCGGACTAGCGTGGACATTCAGTACTTC.

There are many counts of this clonotype. The chain is built from TRBV5-5 and TRBJ2-3, with TRBD2 matching over 9 bases. Germline-derived CDR1 and CDR2 are SGHKS and YYEKEE (reference sequence). J gave up 6 bases and V 5 bases, and 10 bases lay outside the gene matches. The CDR3 length is 15 residues. The CDR3 DNA reads as TGTGCCAGCAGTCTTCTAGCGGGACTCCGGGATACGCAGTATTTT. Protein: CASSLLAGLRDTQYF.

This clonotype was observed at least ten times. One end of the junction fails to match germline, which may point to a read error. The genes are TRBV7-9 and TRBJ2-2; 12 nucleotides agree with TRBD2. The germline V gene encodes CDR1 SEHNR and CDR2 FQNEAQ (reference sequence). The length of the CDR3 is 17 residues. CDR3 nucleotides: TGTGCCAGCAGCTTTGGACTAGCGGGAACGAAAACCGGGGAGCTGTTTTTT. The encoded protein is CASSFGLAGTKTGELFF.

This clonotype was seen only a few times. The chain has TRBV5-1 and TRBJ2-3; TRBD2 matches at 11 bases. Trimming cost V 4 bases and J 6 bases; bases outside gene matches: 16. The CDR3 has 18 amino acids. CDR1 is SGHRS and CDR2 is YFSETQ in the germline V gene. CDR3 sequence: CASSAGGASGRPSDTQYF. In DNA form, the CDR3 reads TGCGCCAGCAGCGCCGGGGGGGCTAGCGGGAGGCCAAGCGATACGCAGTATTTT.

This clonotype came up a few times. The gene calls are TRBV5-6 and TRBJ2-1, with D possibly being TRBD2 (5 bases). The CDR3 has 12 amino acids. V was cut by 4 bases and J by 6 bases, with 8 bases left in between. Per germline, CDR1 SGHDT and CDR2 YYEEEE. CDR3 sequence reads: CASSRDINEQFF. The CDR3 DNA reads as TGTGCCAGCAGCCGGGATATCAATGAGCAGTTCTTC.

This clonotype came up many times. This sequence joins TRBV5-1 and TRBJ2-1; 7 bases match TRBD2. The CDR3 loop spans 16 amino acids. The ends lost 0 bases at V and 4 bases at J; junction bases unmatched: 7. Germline V gene lookup returns CDR1 SGHRS and CDR2 YFSETQ. CDR3 residues: CASSLDGRALYNEQFF. CDR3 nucleotides: TGCGCCAGCAGCTTGGATGGGAGGGCCCTATACAATGAGCAGTTCTTC.

In regard to this clonotype: This clone may be a read error of a much larger clone one base away. The gene calls are TRBV5-4 and TRBJ2-1; D gene uncertain. This CDR3 is 13 amino acids long. CDR1 and CDR2 (germline): SGHNT, YYREEE (reference sequence). CDR3 sequence reads: CASSLAVDDERFF. DNA for the CDR3: TGTGCCAGCAGCTTGGCCGTGGACGATGAGCGGTTCTTC. The entire variable domain, with the rest obtained from reference TRBV5-4 and TRBJ2-1, is as follows: ETGVTQSPTHLIKTRGQQVTLRCSSQSGHNTVSWYQQALGQGPQFIFQYYREEENGRGNFPPRFSGLQFPNYSSELNVNALELDDSALYLCASSLAVDDERFFGPGTRLTVL.

This clonotype was counted at least ten times. CDR3 DNA: TGTGCCAGCAGCACCACCGGGACAGGGGGCAAAACCGGGGAGCTGTTTTTT. It yields the protein CASSTTGTGGKTGELFF. The rearrangement uses TRBV9 and TRBJ2-2, with 12 bases matching TRBD1. V shed 4 bases and J 5 bases; nucleotides not matched to a gene: 9. Germline V gene sequence: CDR1 SGDLS, CDR2 YYNGEE. CDR3 length equals 17 residues.

The J gene is TRBJ2-5, the V gene TRBV7-2; D gene unclear. The V end lost 5 bases, the J end lost 0 bases, and 13 bases lay between the germline ends. CDR1 and CDR2 from the germline V gene are SGHTA and FQGNSA. The CDR3 extends over 15 amino acids. This CDR3 reads CASSPVKSNQETQYF. Written as DNA, the CDR3 is TGTGCCAGCAGCCCAGTCAAAAGCAACCAAGAGACCCAGTACTTC.

The CDR3 loop reads CASSKGQGAFEELFF. The CDR3 DNA is TGTGCCAGCAGCAAGGGACAGGGCGCTTTCGAGGAGCTGTTTTTT. The chain recombines TRBV11-2 with TRBJ2-2; TRBD1 aligns across 9 bases. V shed 5 bases and J 10 bases; nucleotides not matched to a gene: 11. This CDR3 has 15 residues. Germline CDR1 SGHAT, CDR2 FQNNGV.

The chain combines TRBV3-1 with TRBJ2-2, with a tentative D call TRBD2 (5 bases). From germline, CDR1 is LGHDT and CDR2 YNNKEL (reference sequence). Trimming removed 0 bases at V and 4 bases at J, with 15 bases between. This CDR3 comprises 17 residues. The CDR3 region has the DNA TGTGCCAGCAGCCAAGATCCGGGAACAGATGGCACCGGGGAGCTGTTTTTT. It yields the protein CASSQDPGTDGTGELFF.

There are many counts of this clonotype. The rearrangement joins TRBV5-5 to TRBJ2-5; D is ambiguous. This CDR3 is built from 17 residues. The germline V gene encodes CDR1 SGHKS and CDR2 YYEKEE (reference sequence). V shed 4 bases and J shed 1 base, with 20 bases lying between them. The CDR3: CASSLATYQALQETQYF. The DNA for the CDR3 is TGTGCCAGCAGCCTGGCAACCTACCAAGCCCTCCAAGAGACCCAGTACTTC.